There are a few counts of the clone carrying this T cell receptor beta chain. Antigen specificity is unknown. This CDR3 is also generated by other DNA sequences in the sample. These data come from a study of graft-versus-host responses after intestinal transplantation. Overall study context: Multivisceral, liver-intestinal, or isolated intestinal transplants were given to recipients. All recipients got anti-thymocyte globulin induction, then tacrolimus and steroids for roughly 3 years.

Findings and limits, study-wide: Individuals who had graft-donor T cell macrochimerism had allografts that showed high graft-versus-host to host-versus-graft clonal ratios. Present in recipient marrow, GvH clones included some that appeared first in ileum or blood.

Measured with immunoSEQ multiplex PCR; TCRdb has only the in-frame clones, and not every one. The sample contains 70,000 to 95,000 clones, about 93% of which appear only once. This CDR3 contains 14 residues. Germline CDR1 MNHNY, CDR2 SVGAGI (reference sequence). V lost 2 bases and J lost 1; bases outside the gene matches: 0. Sequencing was performed on unstimulated CD8+ T cells sorted from spleen or lymph node cells, taken before transplant. The genes are TRBV6-6 and TRBJ1-1, with 8 bases fitting TRBD1. This clonotype was sampled from a human donor who was the organ donor for an intestinal transplant. The DNA of the CDR3 is TGTGCCAGCAGTTACGACAGGGGGAACACTGAAGCTTTCTTT. As protein: CASSYDRGNTEAFF.